This TCR beta chain was identified in a study of shared clonotypes between healthy human individuals. Study-wide results and caveats: Among non-shared clonotypes, generation probabilities were lower than among those shared by all four donors. Compared with memory subsets, naive subsets generally had larger estimated richness.

Points on this clone: Its antigen remains unidentified.

The CDR3 has 12 amino acids. V was cut by 6 bases and J by 8 bases, with 13 bases left in between. Germline V lookup: CDR1 MGHDK, CDR2 SYGVNS. TCRdb's table, derived via immunoSEQ multiplex PCR, lists solely in-frame clones and lacks some. Among roughly 2,000,000 clones listed, about 94% were seen once. Naive CD8 cells lacked CD45RO and underwent positive selection for CCR7, leaving out terminally differentiated effector memory CD45RA+ cells. This receptor was taken from a man younger than 35 in good health. The sample comprised naive CD8+ T cells sorted from blood. The rearrangement uses TRBV25-1 and TRBJ1-2, with D unresolved. The CDR3 here is CASRPGAEGYTF. The DNA for the CDR3 is TGTGCCAGCAGACCGGGAGCGGAAGGCTACACCTTC.